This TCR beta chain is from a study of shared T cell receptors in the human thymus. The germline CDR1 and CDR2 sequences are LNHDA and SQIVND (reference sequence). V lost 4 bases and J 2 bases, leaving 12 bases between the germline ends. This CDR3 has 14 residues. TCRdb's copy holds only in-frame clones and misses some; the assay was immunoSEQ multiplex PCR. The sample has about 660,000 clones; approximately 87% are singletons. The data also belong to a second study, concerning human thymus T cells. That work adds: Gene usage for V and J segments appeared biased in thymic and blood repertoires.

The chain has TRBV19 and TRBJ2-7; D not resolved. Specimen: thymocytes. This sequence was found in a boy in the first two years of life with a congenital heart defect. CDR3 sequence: CASSRDPQTYEQYF. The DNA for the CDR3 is TGTGCCAGTAGTAGAGACCCTCAGACCTACGAGCAGTACTTC.